Following are 8 T cell receptor beta chains from one sample sequenced in a study of blood T cell repertoires in COVID-19. The repertoire was sequenced with immunoSEQ multiplex PCR; TCRdb's copy has only in-frame clones and lacks some. The table records about 340,000 clones, around 88% of them present only once. Material: peripheral blood. The receptors shown here come from a woman aged 55-75 years with COVID-19, enrolled during active disease.

This clone occurred once. The rearrangement joins TRBV6-5 to TRBJ1-1; no reliable D call. CDR1 MNHEY and CDR2 SVGAGI come from the germline V gene. The germline V and J ends were trimmed by 11 bases and 7 bases, with 20 bases remaining between them. This CDR3 spans 13 amino acids. Here the CDR3 DNA reads TGTGCCGCCGCAGTGGGAGGAGGTTTTGAAGCTTTCTTT. It codes for CAAAVGGGFEAFF.

The rearrangement joins TRBV12-5 to TRBJ1-2; TRBD1 agrees at 7 bases. The CDR3 runs to 16 residues. V lost 2 bases, J lost 7 bases, and 13 bases stayed unmatched. The V gene's germline CDR1 is LGHNT and CDR2 FRNRAP. The CDR3 nucleotides are TGTGCTAGTGGTTTGCCCTCGACAGGGATCGTGGGTGGCTACACCTTC. Its protein product is CASGLPSTGIVGGYTF.

This clone was observed a handful of times. The chain has TRBV2 and TRBJ2-1; D uncertain. The V end lost 6 bases, the J end lost 13 bases, and 4 bases lay between the germline ends. Germline V gives CDR1 SNHLY, CDR2 FYNNEI. CDR3 length: 8 amino acids. The DNA for the CDR3 is TGTGCCAGCAGCCCTCAGTTCTTC. Protein: CASSPQFF.

The rearrangement links TRBV7-2 to TRBJ2-7; 7 nucleotides match TRBD1. Germline assignment: CDR1 SGHTA and CDR2 FQGNSA. Losses at the gene ends were 3 bases for V and 2 bases for J; bases not matched to a gene: 7. The CDR3 extends over 15 amino acids. The CDR3 DNA is TGTGCCAGCAGCTTGCCGGGACAGCATCCCTACGAGCAGTACTTC. As protein: CASSLPGQHPYEQYF.

Here the CDR3 DNA reads TGCGCCAGCAGCCAAGATAGAGGCGGCACAGATACGCAGTATTTT. It translates to CASSQDRGGTDTQYF. The chain is built from TRBV4-3 and TRBJ2-3; D unclear. The CDR3 runs to 15 residues. The germline V gene encodes CDR1 LGHNA and CDR2 YSLEER. Trimming took off 0 bases at V and 1 base at J, with 8 bases between the two ends.

The chain employs TRBV7-9 and TRBJ1-4; 10 bases map to TRBD1. V dropped 5 bases and J dropped 6; count of bases not matched to a gene: 3. The CDR3 is 14 amino acids. Germline V gene sequence: CDR1 SEHNR, CDR2 FQNEAQ (reference sequence). The CDR3 nucleotides are TGTGCCAGCAGCCGCGGGACAGGGGATGAAAAACTGTTTTTT. Protein sequence: CASSRGTGDEKLFF.

This sequence joins TRBV18 and TRBJ1-1; no reliable D call. This CDR3 has 11 residues. Trimming removed 6 bases from V and 4 bases from J, with 6 bases in between. Germline CDR1 reads KGHSH; CDR2 reads LQKENI. The CDR3 reads CASSEGTEAFF. CDR3 sequence (DNA): TGTGCCAGCTCCGAGGGCACTGAAGCTTTCTTT.

Concerning this clone: Other DNA sequences in this sample translate to the same CDR3. The chain is built from TRBV11-3 and TRBJ1-1; the D is unclear. V was pared by 1 base and J by 1 base, with 7 bases between. This CDR3 is 14 amino acids long. Germline assignment: CDR1 SGHNT and CDR2 YENEEA. The CDR3 is CASSLGGSNTEAFF. The CDR3 coding sequence is TGTGCCAGCAGCTTAGGAGGATCGAACACTGAAGCTTTCTTT. The full variable domain, rest sourced from reference TRBV11-3 and TRBJ1-1, is EAGVVQSPRYKIIEKKQPVAFWCNPISGHNTLYWYLQNLGQGPELLIRYENEEAVDDSQLPKDRFSAERLKGVDSTLKIQPAELGDSAVYLCASSLGGSNTEAFFGQGTRLTVV.